The 10 T cell receptor beta chains given below trace back to one sample, sequenced in a study of T-cell reconstitution after alpha-beta-depleted transplantation in children. Preparation of the TCRbeta library involved a method that used unique molecular identifiers. TCRdb re-called the PCR reads with MiXCR, one entry per CDR3 protein. The repertoire has fewer than 700,000 distinct CDR3 sequences, roughly 13% of them found once; the top ten carry approximately 2.1%. The material was PBMCs, mostly from graft donor cells, obtained 360 days after TCRalphabeta/CD19-depleted stem cell transplant. The receptors shown here come from a male patient younger than 18 who had a stem cell transplant for acute myeloid leukemia, so the T cells may come from the graft donor.

Ten or more counts support this clonotype. V usage is TRBV6-5 and J usage is TRBJ2-7; D is unresolved. Trimming took 8 bases from V and 0 from J, leaving 14 bases between them. The CDR3 contains 14 residues. Per germline, CDR1 MNHEY and CDR2 SVGAGI. DNA of the CDR3: TGTGCCAGCCGGACGGGTATGAGCTCCTACGAGCAGTACTTC. Encoded protein: CASRTGMSSYEQYF.

This clonotype was seen a handful of times. The genes are TRBV18 and TRBJ2-4; TRBD1 matches at 9 bases. J lost 8 bases, V lost 4 bases, and 6 bases had no gene match. This CDR3 spans 14 amino acids. In germline, CDR1 is KGHSH, CDR2 LQKENI. The CDR3 is CASSHRGREYIQYF. CDR3 coding DNA: TGTGCCAGCTCACACAGGGGGCGCGAGTACATTCAGTACTTC.

This clonotype was found a few times. For the CDR3, the DNA is TGTGCCAGCAGCCCCGGGACACGTGGGAGCGGGGCATACAATGAGCAGTTCTTC. Amino acids: CASSPGTRGSGAYNEQFF. The rearrangement joins TRBV12-3 or TRBV12-4 to TRBJ2-1; possible D gene TRBD2, 7 bases. The germline V and J ends were trimmed by 6 bases and 4 bases, with 25 bases remaining between them. CDR3 length equals 18 residues.

The count of this clonotype is one. The chain has TRBV11-3 and TRBJ2-5; the D gene could be TRBD1 or TRBD2 (6 bases each). This CDR3 contains 13 residues. V was shortened by 5 bases and J by 3 bases, with 10 bases between the two germline ends. CDR1 and CDR2 from the germline V gene are SGHNT and YENEEA. This chain's CDR3 is CASSEGEEETQYF. CDR3 bases: TGTGCCAGCAGCGAGGGGGAGGAAGAGACCCAGTACTTC.

In this sample, this clonotype turned up a few times. The rearrangement links TRBV18 to TRBJ2-7; weak D call: TRBD1 (5 bases). Germline CDR1 and CDR2: KGHSH and LQKENI. Trimming took off 0 bases at V and 2 bases at J, with 5 bases between the two ends. This CDR3 region has 13 residues. The CDR3 region has the DNA TGTGCCAGCTCACCACCACAGGCCTACGAGCAGTACTTC. Its translation is CASSPPQAYEQYF.

The chain combines TRBV25-1 with TRBJ2-7; the D gene is possibly TRBD1 (6 bases). The CDR3 is 14 amino acids. Deletions cut 1 base from V and 3 bases from J, with 10 bases between. CDR1 and CDR2 (germline): MGHDK, SYGVNS. CDR3 sequence reads: CASSEFGTIYEQYF. CDR3 nucleotides: TGTGCCAGCAGTGAATTCGGGACAATCTACGAGCAGTACTTC.

This clonotype has a handful of counts. This sequence joins TRBV5-5 and TRBJ2-7; D gene unclear. V was clipped by 1 base and J by 0 bases, with 8 bases between them. Germline V CDR1 and CDR2: SGHKS, YYEKEE (reference sequence). This CDR3 has 14 amino acids. CDR3 loop: CASSLSRISYEQYF. The CDR3 DNA reads TGTGCCAGCAGCTTGTCCAGAATCTCCTACGAGCAGTACTTC.

This clonotype was detected only a few times. The V and J genes are TRBV6-5 and TRBJ2-7, with 9 bases that match TRBD2. Germline loops: CDR1 MNHEY, CDR2 SVGAGI. The V segment lost 4 bases and the J segment 6 bases; nucleotides outside the gene matches: 10. The CDR3 is made up of 15 amino acids. In DNA form, the CDR3 reads TGTGCCAGCAGTTCAAGCGGGAGGAGCGGGTCCGAGCAGTACTTC. It specifies CASSSSGRSGSEQYF.

This clonotype appeared many times. The V gene is TRBV9, the J gene TRBJ1-1; 10 bases align to TRBD1. The CDR3 spans 15 residues. V gave up 2 bases and J gave up 0 bases; unmatched junction bases: 1. From germline, CDR1 is SGDLS and CDR2 YYNGEE. The CDR3 reads CASSVTGGLNTEAFF. CDR3 coding DNA: TGTGCCAGCAGCGTGACAGGGGGCCTGAACACTGAAGCTTTCTTT.

This clonotype was picked up a small number of times. V is TRBV24-1 and J is TRBJ2-1, with 9 bases lining up with TRBD2. Trimming took 4 bases from V and 10 from J; bases not matched to a gene: 13. Germline V gene data show CDR1 as KGHDR and CDR2 as SFDVKD. The CDR3 length is 16 residues. The CDR3 here is CATSEVGLAGSGEQFF. Written as DNA, the CDR3 is TGTGCCACCAGTGAAGTAGGGCTAGCGGGGAGCGGGGAGCAGTTCTTC.